These 10 T cell receptor beta chains came from one sample sequenced in a study of technical replicates of blood from a handful of donors. Clones were sequenced by immunoSEQ multiplex PCR, and TCRdb holds only the in-frame ones, with some missing. This sample yields about 67,000 clones, of which roughly 98% are seen a single time; around 0.15% belongs to the top ten. The sample comprised T cells isolated from PBMCs. The source of these receptors is a human donor in good health.

This chain uses TRBV10-2 with TRBJ2-2, with TRBD1 matching 7 bases. J was trimmed by 5 bases and V by 6 bases; bases with no gene match: 9. CDR1 is WSHSY, CDR2 SAAADI, per germline. The CDR3 totals 15 residues. In DNA form, the CDR3 reads TGCGCCAGCAGACCGGGACAGCAATATACCGGGGAGCTGTTTTTT. It translates to CASRPGQQYTGELFF.

V and J are TRBV5-1 and TRBJ2-3; TRBD1 agrees at 7 bases. Trimming at V came to 0 bases and at J to 3 bases, leaving 4 bases not matched to a gene. Germline CDR1 SGHRS, CDR2 YFSETQ. The length of the CDR3 is 15 residues. In DNA form, the CDR3 reads TGCGCCAGCAGCTTGGTGGGACAGCTAACAGATACGCAGTATTTT. This sequence encodes CASSLVGQLTDTQYF.

The J gene is TRBJ1-6, the V gene TRBV4-1; 8 bases are a match to TRBD1. This CDR3 region has 19 residues. Germline CDR1 and CDR2: MGHRA and YSYEKL. Trimming at V came to 1 base and at J to 13 bases, leaving 21 bases not matched to a gene. CDR3 nucleotide sequence: TGCGCCAGCAGCCAAGTTCCATCCCGTCTGGACAGGGTAAGGATTCCCCTCCACTTT. Its translation: CASSQVPSRLDRVRIPLHF.

The V gene is TRBV6-6, the J gene TRBJ1-2, with unresolved D. The V end was cut by 3 bases, the J end by 7 bases, with 9 bases between. CDR1 and CDR2 from the germline V gene are MNHNY and SVGAGI (reference sequence). This CDR3 has 12 residues. Here the CDR3 DNA reads TGTGCCAGCAGTTATGGGCAGTCTGGCTACACCTTC. Translating it yields CASSYGQSGYTF.

The chain uses TRBV28 and TRBJ2-7; D uncertain. Germline CDR1 is MDHEN and CDR2 is SYDVKM. The CDR3 totals 14 residues. Trimming removed 3 bases from V and 2 bases from J, with 11 bases in between. In DNA form, the CDR3 reads TGTGCCAGCAGTTTCGTCCCTCACACCTACGAGCAGTACTTC. Amino acid sequence: CASSFVPHTYEQYF.

This chain connects TRBV15 to TRBJ2-5; D is unresolved. Trimming cost V 2 bases and J 0 bases, with 7 bases left between them. The CDR3 contains 14 residues. CDR1 is LNHNV, CDR2 YYDKDF, per germline (reference sequence). CDR3 sequence (DNA): TGTGCCACCAGCAGACAGCGCTACCAAGAGACCCAGTACTTC. Its translation: CATSRQRYQETQYF. Full variable domain (outside the CDR3, taken from reference TRBV15 and TRBJ2-5): DAMVIQNPRYQVTQFGKPVTLSCSQTLNHNVMYWYQQKSSQAPKLLFHYYDKDFNNEADTPDNFQSRRPNTSFCFLDIRSPGLGDTAMYLCATSRQRYQETQYFGPGTRLLVL.

In this sample, this clone turned up once. V is TRBV28 and J is TRBJ1-3; the D is unclear. The V end lost 5 bases, the J end lost 0 bases, and 8 bases lay between the germline ends. Per the germline V gene, CDR1 is MDHEN and CDR2 is SYDVKM. The CDR3 is made up of 14 amino acids. The CDR3 sequence: CASSLQSSGNTIYF. For the CDR3, the DNA is TGTGCCAGCAGTCTACAGAGCTCTGGAAACACCATATATTTT.

The chain uses TRBV10-3 and TRBJ1-1; D may be TRBD1 (6 bases). This CDR3 is built from 14 residues. V lost 6 bases to trimming and J lost 0 bases, with 11 bases between them. The V gene's germline CDR1 is ENHRY and CDR2 SYGVKD. CDR3 in DNA: TGTGCCATCAGATTGGACAGCATGAACACTGAAGCTTTCTTT. This sequence encodes CAIRLDSMNTEAFF.

The chain has TRBV5-1 and TRBJ2-2; D is uncertain. This CDR3 comprises 15 residues. Germline values: CDR1 SGHRS, CDR2 YFSETQ. V lost 5 bases to trimming and J lost 0 bases, with 11 bases between them. The CDR3 region has the DNA TGCGCCAGCAGGAGAGCGTCGTCGAACACCGGGGAGCTGTTTTTT. Encoded protein: CASRRASSNTGELFF.

The rearrangement uses TRBV5-1 and TRBJ2-5; 7 bases match TRBD2. The CDR3 is 16 amino acids. Looked up from germline, CDR1 is SGHRS and CDR2 is YFSETQ. V shed 3 bases and J 3 bases; nucleotides not matched to a gene: 11. The chain's CDR3 is CASSSTSVSREETQYF. For the CDR3, the DNA is TGCGCCAGCAGCTCCACTAGCGTTAGCCGAGAAGAGACCCAGTACTTC. The complete variable domain, with remaining parts taken from reference TRBV5-1 and TRBJ2-5, reads KAGVTQTPRYLIKTRGQQVTLSCSPISGHRSVSWYQQTPGQGLQFLFEYFSETQRNKGNFPGRFSGRQFSNSRSEMNVSTLELGDSALYLCASSSTSVSREETQYFGPGTRLLVL.